These 5 T cell receptor beta chains were sequenced from one sample in a study of shared clonotypes between healthy human individuals. Only CD45RO-negative cells positively selected for CCR7 counted as naive CD8 cells, so terminally differentiated effector memory CD45RA+ cells were excluded. Data came from immunoSEQ multiplex PCR; TCRdb stores just in-frame clones and leaves some out. The sample lists nearly 2 million clones; 85% to 95% were seen once. Material for sequencing was naive CD8+ T cells sorted from blood. The receptors derive from a man in his late teens or twenties in good health.

This chain joins TRBV28 and TRBJ1-2; a weak D match, TRBD1 (6 bases). The CDR3 extends over 15 amino acids. Trimming removed 2 bases at V and 6 bases at J, with 16 bases between. Looked up from germline, CDR1 is MDHEN and CDR2 is SYDVKM. The CDR3 DNA follows: TGTGCCAGCAGTTTAGGGCAAGGGGGATTTGATGGCTACACCTTC. The encoded protein is CASSLGQGGFDGYTF.

The genes are TRBV28 and TRBJ1-2; D ambiguous. Trimming took off 1 base at V and 3 bases at J, with 9 bases between the two ends. Germline CDR1 and CDR2: MDHEN and SYDVKM. The CDR3 has 14 residues. The CDR3 nucleotides are TGTGCCAGCAGTTTATATGGAGAATACTATGGCTACACCTTC. It codes for CASSLYGEYYGYTF.

The chain links TRBV5-6 to TRBJ1-1, with D perhaps matching TRBD1 (5 bases). V gave up 2 bases and J gave up 0 bases, with 17 bases separating them. CDR3 length equals 17 residues. Germline CDR1 is SGHDT and CDR2 is YYEEEE. The CDR3 region has the DNA TGTGCCAGCAGCTTTTACGGGGGGGTTTACATGAACACTGAAGCTTTCTTT. It codes for CASSFYGGVYMNTEAFF.

The chain joins TRBV6-5 to TRBJ2-1; TRBD2 is a possible D gene (7 bases). Germline CDR1 and CDR2: MNHEY and SVGAGI. V lost 8 bases, J lost 9 bases, and 17 bases lay in between. This CDR3 comprises 13 residues. CDR3 coding DNA: TGTGCCAGCGGGGGGGCCGCCGCCGGTGAGCAGTTCTTC. Its translation: CASGGAAAGEQFF.

This clone has only one observation. The rearrangement joins TRBV4-3 to TRBJ2-4; D remains ambiguous. Germline assignment: CDR1 LGHNA and CDR2 YSLEER. V was clipped by 4 bases and J by 2 bases, with 15 bases between them. This CDR3 region has 16 residues. CDR3 loop: CASSPGFANTKNIQYF. The CDR3, as DNA: TGCGCCAGCAGCCCTGGGTTCGCCAATACCAAAAACATTCAGTACTTC.